These T cell receptor beta chains were read from a single sample in a study of T cells in localized non-small cell lung cancer. Data came from immunoSEQ multiplex PCR; TCRdb stores just in-frame clones and leaves some out. The sample carries 100,000 to 150,000 clones, around 89% recorded once. Sequencing was performed on peripheral blood, taken before any cancer treatment. The receptors come from a female donor aged 60 or older with stage I lung adenocarcinoma. CDR3s include the opening cysteine and the closing phenylalanine or tryptophan. Fields, in order: J gene, clone size, CDR3 length, V gene, D gene, CDR3 DNA, CDR3 protein. D genes are given only for firm matches. The size field is filled for only some rows; it gives once, few, many or a size class.

j_gene: TRBJ1-2
abundance: NA
len: 16
v_gene: TRBV7-9
d_gene: TRBD1
CDR3nt: TGTGCCAGCAGAGAGTGGGACAGGGAGCCTAACTATGGCTACACCTTC
CDR3aa: CASREWDREPNYGYTF

j_gene: TRBJ2-1
abundance: once
len: 15
v_gene: TRBV7-3
d_gene: TRBD2
CDR3nt: TGTGCCAGCAGCCCAATAGCGGGAGGTCTGAATGAGCAGTTCTTC
CDR3aa: CASSPIAGGLNEQFF

j_gene: TRBJ2-1
abundance: NA
len: 15
v_gene: TRBV25-1
d_gene: TRBD2
CDR3nt: TGTGCCAGCAGTGGGGGACTAGCGGAATACAATGAGCAGTTCTTC
CDR3aa: CASSGGLAEYNEQFF

j_gene: TRBJ2-1
abundance: NA
len: 15
v_gene: TRBV5-8
d_gene: NA
CDR3nt: TGTGCCAGCAGCCACGGGACCTCCCCCTACAATGAGCAGTTCTTC
CDR3aa: CASSHGTSPYNEQFF

j_gene: TRBJ1-1
abundance: NA
len: 12
v_gene: TRBV30
d_gene: NA
CDR3nt: TGTGCCTGGAGTGTACGGGGACTTCAGGCTTTCTTT
CDR3aa: CAWSVRGLQAFF

j_gene: TRBJ1-5
abundance: NA
len: 11
v_gene: TRBV12-2
d_gene: NA
CDR3nt: TGTGCAAAAGAGGTCTATCAGCCCCAGCATTTT
CDR3aa: CAKEVYQPQHF

j_gene: TRBJ1-2
abundance: NA
len: 13
v_gene: TRBV14
d_gene: TRBD1
CDR3nt: TGTGCCAGCAGCCTCGACAGGGGGTATGGCTACACCTTC
CDR3aa: CASSLDRGYGYTF

j_gene: TRBJ2-1
abundance: NA
len: 14
v_gene: TRBV7-3
d_gene: NA
CDR3nt: TGTGCCAGCAGCTTAACAGGCACTTACAATGAGCAGTTCTTC
CDR3aa: CASSLTGTYNEQFF

j_gene: TRBJ1-5
abundance: NA
len: 12
v_gene: TRBV6-6
d_gene: NA
CDR3nt: TGTGCCAGCAGTTACGCAACTCAGCCCCAGCATTTT
CDR3aa: CASSYATQPQHF

j_gene: TRBJ2-7
abundance: NA
len: 13
v_gene: TRBV10-3
d_gene: NA
CDR3nt: TGTGCCATCAGGACGGACTACCTCTACGAGCAGTACTTC
CDR3aa: CAIRTDYLYEQYF

j_gene: TRBJ1-2
abundance: NA
len: 17
v_gene: TRBV2
d_gene: TRBD1
CDR3nt: TGTGCCAGCAGTGAAGCCGAGGGGGCAAAAGTGTGGTCTGGCTACACCTTC
CDR3aa: CASSEAEGAKVWSGYTF